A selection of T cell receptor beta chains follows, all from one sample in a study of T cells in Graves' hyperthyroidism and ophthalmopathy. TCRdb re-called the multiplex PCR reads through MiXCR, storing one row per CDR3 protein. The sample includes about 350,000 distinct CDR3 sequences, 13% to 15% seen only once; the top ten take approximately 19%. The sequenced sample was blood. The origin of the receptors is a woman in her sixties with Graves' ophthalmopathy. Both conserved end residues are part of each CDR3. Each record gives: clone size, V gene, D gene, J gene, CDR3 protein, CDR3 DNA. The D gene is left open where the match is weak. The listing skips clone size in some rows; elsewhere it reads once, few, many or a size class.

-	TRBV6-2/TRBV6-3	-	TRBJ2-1	CASFSRDFSYNEQFF	TGTGCCAGCTTCTCCCGGGACTTTTCCTACAATGAGCAGTTCTTC
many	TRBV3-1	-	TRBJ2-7	CASSPDNSYEQYF	TGTGCCAGCAGTCCGGACAACTCCTACGAGCAGTACTTC
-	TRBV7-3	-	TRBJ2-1	CASSLGGGWNEQFF	TGTGCCAGCAGCTTAGGAGGGGGTTGGAATGAGCAGTTCTTC
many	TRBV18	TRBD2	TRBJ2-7	CASSPASGSDEQYF	TGTGCCAGCTCACCAGCTAGCGGGAGCGACGAGCAGTACTTC
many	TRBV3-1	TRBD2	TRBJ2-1	CASSQLPPGLAGDNEQFF	TGTGCCAGCAGCCAACTCCCACCGGGACTAGCGGGAGACAATGAGCAGTTCTTC
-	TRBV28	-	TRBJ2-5	CASSLVLASGRETQYF	TGTGCCAGCAGTTTAGTTCTGGCGTCCGGCCGAGAGACCCAGTACTTC
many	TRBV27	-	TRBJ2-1	CASSSLLAPHYNEQFF	TGTGCCAGCAGTTCCCTCCTAGCGCCACATTACAATGAGCAGTTCTTC
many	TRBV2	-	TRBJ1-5	CASIWGGDQPQHF	TGTGCCAGCATCTGGGGCGGGGATCAGCCCCAGCATTTT
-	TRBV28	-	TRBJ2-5	CASSRKGLYQETQYF	TGTGCCAGCAGTCGAAAGGGACTCTATCAAGAGACCCAGTACTTC
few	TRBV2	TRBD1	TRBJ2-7	CASTKGNSGQGTGNLYEQYF	TGTGCCAGCACCAAGGGCAATTCGGGACAGGGGACGGGGAATCTGTACGAGCAGTACTTC
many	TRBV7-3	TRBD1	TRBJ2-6	CASSFSDRGANVLTF	TGTGCCAGCAGCTTCTCGGACAGGGGGGCCAACGTCCTGACTTTC
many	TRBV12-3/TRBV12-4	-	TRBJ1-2	CASSLTNYGYTF	TGTGCCAGCAGTTTGACGAACTATGGCTACACCTTC
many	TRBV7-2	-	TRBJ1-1	CASSLSQAGVGGGNTEAFF	TGTGCCAGCAGCTTATCCCAAGCGGGGGTCGGGGGAGGGAACACTGAAGCTTTCTTT
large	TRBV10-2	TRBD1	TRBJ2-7	CARKQGWYEQYF	TGCGCCAGAAAACAGGGGTGGTACGAGCAGTACTTC
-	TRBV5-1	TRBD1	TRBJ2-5	CASSFNRDRGLETQYF	TGCGCCAGCAGCTTCAATAGGGACAGGGGGTTGGAGACCCAGTACTTC
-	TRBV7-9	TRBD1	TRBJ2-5	CASSSGTGGQTQYF	TGTGCCAGCAGCTCCGGGACAGGGGGGCAGACCCAGTACTTC
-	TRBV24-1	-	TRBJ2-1	CATSDYPRQEQFF	TGTGCCACCAGTGATTATCCCCGACAGGAACAGTTCTTC
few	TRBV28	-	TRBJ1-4	CASSFGATNEKLFF	TGTGCCAGCAGTTTCGGAGCAACTAATGAAAAACTGTTTTTT
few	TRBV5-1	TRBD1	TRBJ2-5	CASSVRQGQETQYF	TGCGCCAGCAGCGTACGACAGGGCCAAGAGACCCAGTACTTC
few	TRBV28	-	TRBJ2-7	CASSLTDYYSYEQYF	TGTGCCAGCAGTCTCACGGACTATTACTCCTACGAGCAGTACTTC
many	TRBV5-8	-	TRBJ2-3	CASSSRPSTDTQYF	TGTGCCAGCAGCTCGCGGCCTAGCACAGATACGCAGTATTTT
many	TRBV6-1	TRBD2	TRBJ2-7	CASRVAGGGSYEQYF	TGTGCCAGCAGGGTAGCGGGAGGGGGGTCCTACGAGCAGTACTTC
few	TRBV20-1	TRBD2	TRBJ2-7	CSARDGASGRDEQYF	TGCAGTGCTAGAGATGGTGCTAGCGGGAGGGATGAGCAGTACTTC
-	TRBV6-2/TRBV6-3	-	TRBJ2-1	CASSYYRYNEQFF	TGTGCCAGCAGTTACTATCGGTACAATGAGCAGTTCTTC
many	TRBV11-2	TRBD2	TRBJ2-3	CASSFSAGVVDTQYF	TGTGCCAGCAGCTTTTCAGCGGGAGTAGTAGATACGCAGTATTTT
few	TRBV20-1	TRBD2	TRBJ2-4	CSARDMGAASGYAKNIQYF	TGCAGTGCTAGAGATATGGGGGCGGCTAGCGGGTATGCCAAAAACATTCAGTACTTC
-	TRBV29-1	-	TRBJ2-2	CSVEGGRTPNTGELFF	TGCAGCGTTGAAGGAGGGAGGACACCGAACACCGGGGAGCTGTTTTTT
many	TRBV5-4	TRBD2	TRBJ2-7	CASSLISGRAGEQYF	TGTGCCAGCAGCTTGATTAGCGGGAGAGCGGGCGAGCAGTACTTC
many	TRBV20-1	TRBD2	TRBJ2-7	CSARDLTSGGYEQYF	TGCAGTGCTAGAGATCTAACTAGCGGGGGATACGAGCAGTACTTC
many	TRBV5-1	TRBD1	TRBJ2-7	CASSSFLTGGRDEQYF	TGCGCCAGCAGCTCATTCTTGACAGGGGGCAGGGACGAGCAGTACTTC
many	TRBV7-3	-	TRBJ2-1	CASSPRVSYNEQFF	TGTGCCAGCAGCCCGCGGGTGTCCTACAATGAGCAGTTCTTC
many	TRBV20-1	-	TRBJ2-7	CSARTRSSYEQYF	TGCAGTGCTAGGACTCGGAGCTCCTACGAGCAGTACTTC
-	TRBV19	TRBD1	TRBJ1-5	CASSISGGRNQPQHF	TGTGCCAGTAGTATATCAGGGGGCAGGAATCAGCCCCAGCATTTT
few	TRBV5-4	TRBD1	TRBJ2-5	CASSRRDREETQYF	TGTGCCAGCAGCCGCCGGGACAGGGAAGAGACCCAGTACTTC
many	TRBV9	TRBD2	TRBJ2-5	CASSSRLAGGPETQYF	TGTGCCAGCAGCTCTCGACTAGCGGGAGGTCCAGAGACCCAGTACTTC
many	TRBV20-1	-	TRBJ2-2	CSARDPGHTNTGELFF	TGCAGTGCTAGAGATCCGGGACACACGAACACCGGGGAGCTGTTTTTT
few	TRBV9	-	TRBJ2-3	CASSVGSAGIDTQYF	TGTGCCAGCAGCGTAGGGTCGGCGGGAATAGATACGCAGTATTTT
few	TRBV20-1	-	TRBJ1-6	CSARGGTNDNSPLHF	TGCAGTGCTAGGGGCGGGACGAACGATAATTCACCCCTCCACTTT
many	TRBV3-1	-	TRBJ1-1	CASSQEGMGGTEAFF	TGTGCCAGCAGCCAAGAAGGTATGGGGGGCACTGAAGCTTTCTTT
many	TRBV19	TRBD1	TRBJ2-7	CASSRSGSGTVYEQYF	TGTGCCAGTAGTCGATCCGGTTCCGGGACAGTCTACGAGCAGTACTTC
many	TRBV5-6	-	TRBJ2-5	CASSSPQGTYQETQYF	TGTGCCAGCAGCTCCCCACAGGGAACGTACCAAGAGACCCAGTACTTC
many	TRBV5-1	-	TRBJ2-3	CASYEAASTDTQYF	TGCGCCAGCTACGAGGCGGCTAGCACAGATACGCAGTATTTT
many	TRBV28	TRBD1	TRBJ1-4	CASSLPGTGVKLFF	TGTGCCAGCAGTTTACCCGGGACAGGGGTAAAACTGTTTTTT
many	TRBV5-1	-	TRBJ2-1	CASSLYPGSSYNEQFF	TGCGCCAGCAGCTTGTACCCTGGGAGCTCCTACAATGAGCAGTTCTTC
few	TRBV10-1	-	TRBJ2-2	CATRGVPEGGGELFF	TGCGCCACTAGGGGGGTCCCAGAAGGTGGCGGGGAGCTGTTTTTT
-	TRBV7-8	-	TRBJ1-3	CASSFRGSGTTIYF	TGTGCCAGCAGCTTTCGGGGATCTGGAACCACCATATATTTT
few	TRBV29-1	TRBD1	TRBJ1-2	CSVFRQGDVGYTF	TGCAGCGTCTTTAGACAGGGGGATGTTGGCTACACCTTC
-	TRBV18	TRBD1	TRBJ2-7	CASSPAVDREPYEQYF	TGTGCCAGCTCACCTGCGGTCGACAGGGAACCCTACGAGCAGTACTTC